The T cell receptor beta chain described here comes from a study of pediatric ulcerative colitis. The diagnostic colonoscopy in ulcerative colitis patients preceded any immunosuppressive treatment. Study observations and caveats: Ulcerative colitis patients shared more blood-rectal clones than controls.

This clone appeared a few times. The antigen remains unidentified. This CDR3 is 11 amino acids long. V gave up 6 bases and J gave up 0 bases, with 4 bases separating them. Germline-derived CDR1 and CDR2 are SGHRS and YFSETQ. The assay was run at survey level. Samples were sequenced at Survey level, maximum 500,000 reads. Produced via immunoSEQ multiplex PCR; TCRdb's table is partial and in-frame only. The sample comprises about 36,000 clones, 70% to 90% of which are singletons, and roughly 24% rests with the top ten. The source is a girl between 5 and 17 years old with moderate ulcerative colitis. V is TRBV5-1 and J is TRBJ2-7; no definite D call. The sequenced sample consisted of blood. The CDR3 DNA is TGCGCCAGCACCGACTCCTACGAGCAGTACTTC. This codes for CASTDSYEQYF.